This passage covers 27 T cell receptor beta chains from one sample sequenced in a study of blood T cell repertoires in COVID-19. Method: immunoSEQ multiplex PCR; TCRdb's copy keeps in-frame clones and lacks some. In the table there are roughly 250,000 clones, roughly 88% of which are singletons. The sequenced sample was peripheral blood. All receptors come from a woman under 40 with acute or convalescent COVID-19.

This clone was picked up a small number of times. This sample includes further DNA sequences coding for the same CDR3. This chain links TRBV30 with TRBJ2-5, with 7 bases that match TRBD1. The germline V gene encodes CDR1 GTSNPN and CDR2 SVGIG (reference sequence). The CDR3 contains 14 residues. Losses at the gene ends were 0 bases for V and 1 base for J; bases not matched to a gene: 2. The CDR3 nucleotides read TGTGCCTGGAGTGTCGCAGGGGGCCAAGAGACCCAGTACTTC. This sequence encodes CAWSVAGGQETQYF.

This clone was observed a handful of times. The chain combines TRBV24-1 with TRBJ2-3; 11 positions agree with TRBD2. CDR1 is KGHDR and CDR2 is SFDVKD in the germline V gene. The CDR3 loop spans 18 amino acids. Trimming at V came to 4 bases and at J to 2 bases, leaving 10 bases not matched to a gene. CDR3 nucleotides: TGTGCCACCAGTGACCTGGAGACTAGCGGGATTTTCACAGATACGCAGTATTTT. Encoded protein: CATSDLETSGIFTDTQYF.

The chain links TRBV2 to TRBJ2-1; 8 nucleotides match TRBD2. V dropped 4 bases and J dropped 0; count of bases not matched to a gene: 11. The CDR3 is 18 amino acids. The germline CDR1 and CDR2 sequences are SNHLY and FYNNEI. Here the CDR3 DNA reads TGTGCCAGCAGTGGTGGTAGCGGGATCCGCAGCTCCTACAATGAGCAGTTCTTC. This sequence encodes CASSGGSGIRSSYNEQFF. The whole variable domain, filled in from reference TRBV2 and TRBJ2-1, reads EPEVTQTPSHQVTQMGQEVILRCVPISNHLYFYWYRQILGQKVEFLVSFYNNEISEKSEIFDDQFSVERPDGSNFTLKIRSTKLEDSAMYFCASSGGSGIRSSYNEQFFGPGTRLTVL.

This sequence joins TRBV19 and TRBJ1-2; 9 bases agree with TRBD1. This CDR3 spans 14 amino acids. V lost 6 bases, J lost 4 bases, and 6 bases stayed unmatched. The germline V gene encodes CDR1 LNHDA and CDR2 SQIVND (reference sequence). In DNA form, the CDR3 reads TGTGCCAGTAGGCCTAGGGGACAGGGCTATGGCTACACCTTC. This codes for CASRPRGQGYGYTF.

The chain uses TRBV9 and TRBJ1-3; no clear D gene. V was trimmed by 0 bases and J by 2 bases, leaving 12 bases between them. CDR1 and CDR2 (germline): SGDLS, YYNGEE. CDR3 size: 16 residues. The DNA for the CDR3 is TGTGCCAGCAGCGTAGATGAGGTGAGAGCTGGAAACACCATATATTTT. This translates into CASSVDEVRAGNTIYF.

The V and J genes are TRBV29-1 and TRBJ2-4, with 7 bases fitting TRBD2. The CDR3 totals 14 residues. Germline CDR1 SQVTM, CDR2 ANQGSEA. Trimming took 4 bases from V and 6 from J; bases not matched to a gene: 9. In nucleotides, the CDR3 is TGCAGCGTTGCTGGGGGAGGGCCTGGAAACATTCAGTACTTC. Protein product: CSVAGGGPGNIQYF.

The chain employs TRBV14 and TRBJ1-4; 11 bases align to TRBD1. Per the germline V gene, CDR1 is SGHDN and CDR2 is FVKESK. The CDR3 runs to 17 residues. Trimming at V came to 4 bases and at J to 0 bases, leaving 4 bases not matched to a gene. CDR3 nucleotides: TGTGCCAGCAGCCTTCGGACAGGGGGCTCAACTAATGAAAAACTGTTTTTT. Translating it yields CASSLRTGGSTNEKLFF.

The chain joins TRBV5-4 to TRBJ2-1; D possibly corresponds to TRBD1 (6 bases). Germline V gene sequence: CDR1 SGHNT, CDR2 YYREEE (reference sequence). V was clipped by 4 bases and J by 1 base, with 12 bases between them. The CDR3 sequence is 15 residues long. The CDR3 loop is CASSASGTSYNEQFF. In nucleotides, the CDR3 is TGTGCCAGCAGCGCCTCTGGGACATCCTACAATGAGCAGTTCTTC.

This chain joins TRBV19 and TRBJ1-3; tentative D call: TRBD1 (6 bases). Germline values: CDR1 LNHDA, CDR2 SQIVND (reference sequence). The CDR3 runs to 14 residues. The germline V and J ends were trimmed by 7 bases and 0 bases, with 10 bases remaining between them. The CDR3 reads CASNAGASGNTIYF. The CDR3 DNA reads as TGTGCCAGTAATGCAGGGGCCTCTGGAAACACCATATATTTT.

The gene calls are TRBV29-1 and TRBJ2-4; the D is unclear. CDR1 and CDR2 (germline): SQVTM, ANQGSEA. V was clipped by 4 bases and J by 3 bases, with 4 bases between them. The CDR3 has 11 amino acids. CDR3 region: CSVGSKNIQYF. DNA of the CDR3: TGCAGCGTTGGCAGCAAAAACATTCAGTACTTC.

The chain uses TRBV19 and TRBJ2-7; tentative D call: TRBD1 (6 bases). CDR3 length: 14 residues. The germline gives CDR1 LNHDA, CDR2 SQIVND (reference sequence). The V end lost 6 bases, the J end lost 7 bases, and 19 bases lay between the germline ends. The CDR3 DNA follows: TGTGCCAGTAGCGCTCAAAAACAGGGTGTGGAGCAGTACTTC. It codes for CASSAQKQGVEQYF.

CDR3 nucleotide sequence: TGTGCCAGCAGCGCCCGGACTAGCGGGTACGTTAGGAATGAGCAGTTCTTC. Its translation is CASSARTSGYVRNEQFF. The genes are TRBV9 and TRBJ2-1; 11 bases are a match to TRBD2. Germline assignment: CDR1 SGDLS and CDR2 YYNGEE. The CDR3 has 17 amino acids. V lost 3 bases and J lost 7; bases outside the gene matches: 12.

This chain joins TRBV11-3 and TRBJ2-5; 10 nucleotides align to TRBD2. The CDR3 spans 14 residues. Germline lookup yields CDR1 SGHNT and CDR2 YENEEA. With 7 bases clipped from V and 5 bases from J, the junction kept 7 bases outside the gene matches. The CDR3 DNA follows: TGTGCCAGCAAAGCGGGAGGGTTCGGCGAGACCCAGTACTTC. It codes for CASKAGGFGETQYF.

The V gene is TRBV21-1, the J gene TRBJ2-3; the table assigns TRBD2, which was not confirmed against the DNA. TRBV21-1 is reported as a pseudogene. The CDR3 sequence is 19 residues long. The CDR3 DNA follows: TGTGCCAGCAGAACTAGACTAGCGGGAGGGGATTTTAGCACAGATACGCAGTATTTT. Translated: CASRTRLAGGDFSTDTQYF.

V usage is TRBV19 and J usage is TRBJ2-7, with 15 bases fitting TRBD2. CDR1 is LNHDA, CDR2 SQIVND, per germline (reference sequence). The V segment lost 5 bases and the J segment 2 bases; nucleotides outside the gene matches: 13. The CDR3 is 19 amino acids. For the CDR3, the DNA is TGTGCCAGTAGTCCACGGACTAGCGGGAGGGTCGGAGGCACCTACGAGCAGTACTTC. It is translated as CASSPRTSGRVGGTYEQYF.

V gene TRBV18 combines with J gene TRBJ1-3; 7 nucleotides align to TRBD1. This CDR3 has 16 residues. Per the germline V gene, CDR1 is KGHSH and CDR2 is LQKENI. After removal of 4 bases from V and 0 bases from J, the junction contained 6 bases not matched to a gene. The CDR3 protein is CASSRGTAVSGNTIYF. As DNA, the CDR3 is TGTGCCAGCTCACGGGGGACAGCCGTCTCTGGAAACACCATATATTTT.

This clone has only one observation. The chain uses TRBV5-1 and TRBJ2-1, with a tentative D call TRBD2 (5 bases). The CDR3 is 13 amino acids. The V and J ends lost 4 bases and 7 bases respectively, with 12 bases between them. Germline V gene data show CDR1 as SGHRS and CDR2 as YFSETQ. Here the CDR3 DNA reads TGCGCCAGCAGCGCCCGCCCGGGGAATGAGCAGTTCTTC. This codes for CASSARPGNEQFF.

The V call is TRBV7-9, the J call TRBJ1-5, with D possibly matching TRBD1 (5 bases). The CDR3 is made up of 13 amino acids. The V end lost 2 bases, the J end lost 6 bases, and 8 bases lay between the germline ends. Germline-derived CDR1 and CDR2 are SEHNR and FQNEAQ (reference sequence). DNA of the CDR3: TGTGCCAGCAGCTTAAACCAGGGTCAGCCCCAGCATTTT. It yields the protein CASSLNQGQPQHF.

The V and J genes are TRBV19 and TRBJ1-4, with D possibly TRBD1 on 6 matching bases. The CDR3 extends over 17 amino acids. V lost 3 bases, J lost 0 bases, and 14 bases lay in between. CDR1 and CDR2 (germline): LNHDA, SQIVND (reference sequence). The CDR3 DNA reads TGTGCCAGTAGTATCAGGGGAGAGGGACCAACTAATGAAAAACTGTTTTTT. Translated, it gives CASSIRGEGPTNEKLFF.

The chain employs TRBV5-4 and TRBJ2-7, with 7 bases aligning to TRBD2. The CDR3 extends over 13 amino acids. Germline assignment: CDR1 SGHNT and CDR2 YYREEE (reference sequence). V lost 5 bases to trimming and J lost 5 bases; unmatched junction nucleotides: 7. The CDR3 loop is CASSLGGSDEQYF. Written as DNA, the CDR3 is TGTGCCAGCAGTCTCGGCGGGAGCGACGAGCAGTACTTC.

The rearrangement uses TRBV6-5 and TRBJ2-7, with 9 bases lining up with TRBD2. V shed 6 bases, J shed 1 base, and the junction held 7 bases outside the gene matches. The CDR3 spans 15 residues. Germline V gives CDR1 MNHEY, CDR2 SVGAGI. The CDR3 coding sequence is TGTGCCAGCAGCCCGGGACTAGCTCTTTCCTACGAGCAGTACTTC. Its protein product is CASSPGLALSYEQYF.

V and J are TRBV24-1 and TRBJ2-3; D gene ambiguous. This CDR3 has 14 amino acids. Trimming cost V 0 bases and J 2 bases, with 5 bases left between them. CDR1 is KGHDR and CDR2 is SFDVKD in the germline V gene. Here the CDR3 reads CATSDLENTDTQYF. CDR3 nucleotide sequence: TGTGCCACCAGTGATTTGGAGAACACAGATACGCAGTATTTT.

The V gene is TRBV7-6, the J gene TRBJ1-5; no clear D. Germline V gene data show CDR1 as SGHVS and CDR2 as FNYEAQ. Trimming cost V 0 bases and J 2 bases, with 5 bases left between them. The CDR3 is made up of 14 amino acids. DNA for the CDR3: TGTGCCAGCAGCTTAGCGCCGGGCAATCAGCCCCAGCATTTT. Amino acid sequence: CASSLAPGNQPQHF.

This clone was seen more than once but under ten times. The chain uses TRBV29-1 and TRBJ1-5, with D possibly being TRBD1 (5 bases). CDR1 is SQVTM and CDR2 is ANQGSEA in the germline V gene. This CDR3 has 13 residues. V was trimmed by 4 bases and J by 4 bases, leaving 11 bases between them. The CDR3 sequence is CSVVGLPNQPQHF. CDR3 nucleotides: TGCAGCGTTGTGGGACTTCCGAATCAGCCCCAGCATTTT.

J is TRBJ2-1 and V is TRBV5-4; TRBD2 aligns across 9 bases. CDR3 length equals 15 residues. The germline V gene has CDR1 SGHNT and CDR2 YYREEE (reference sequence). With V trimmed by 0 bases and J by 3 bases, 1 base remained unmatched. CDR3 DNA: TGTGCCAGCAGCTTGGCGACTAGCGGCTACAATGAGCAGTTCTTC. Protein sequence: CASSLATSGYNEQFF.

This rearrangement joins TRBV28 to TRBJ2-7, with 8 bases matching TRBD1. The CDR3 has 14 residues. The junction had 4 bases not matched to a gene; V was cut back by 6 bases and J by 0 bases. Looked up from germline, CDR1 is MDHEN and CDR2 is SYDVKM. The CDR3 loop reads CASSPQGVSYEQYF. The CDR3 nucleotides read TGTGCCAGCAGCCCACAGGGGGTCTCCTACGAGCAGTACTTC.

On this clone itself: Other DNA sequences in the sample encode the same CDR3. The rearrangement joins TRBV30 to TRBJ1-5; D call uncertain. The V and J ends lost 2 bases and 0 bases respectively, with 5 bases between them. This CDR3 is built from 13 residues. Per the germline V gene, CDR1 is GTSNPN and CDR2 is SVGIG (reference sequence). This chain's CDR3 is CAWSRDSNQPQHF. DNA of the CDR3: TGTGCCTGGAGTCGCGATAGCAATCAGCCCCAGCATTTT.